A selection of T cell receptor beta chains follows, all from one sample in a study of technical replicates of blood from a few donors. Measured with immunoSEQ multiplex PCR; TCRdb has only the in-frame clones, and not every one. Of about 79,000 clones listed, roughly 94% are singletons. The sequenced sample was T cells isolated from PBMCs. Source of these receptors: a human donor in good health. CDR3s include the opening cysteine and the closing phenylalanine or tryptophan.

j_gene: TRBJ1-1
v_gene: TRBV27
CDR3aa: CASSLWPRQGATNTEAFF

j_gene: TRBJ1-2
v_gene: TRBV28
CDR3aa: CASSSPDTGYTF

j_gene: TRBJ2-5
v_gene: TRBV19
CDR3aa: CASSMDSAGKTQYF

j_gene: TRBJ1-6
v_gene: TRBV6-5
CDR3aa: CASSLQASNSPLHF

j_gene: TRBJ1-5
v_gene: TRBV2
CDR3aa: CASSDTSSYSNQPQHF

j_gene: TRBJ1-6
v_gene: TRBV5-6
CDR3aa: CASSLGTGGPSSYNSPLHF

j_gene: TRBJ2-1
v_gene: TRBV5-1
CDR3aa: CAIRTENNEQFF

j_gene: TRBJ2-2
v_gene: TRBV2
CDR3aa: CASFLGQAPGELFF

j_gene: TRBJ2-1
v_gene: TRBV14
CDR3aa: CASSPRIGGGGYNEQFF

j_gene: TRBJ2-7
v_gene: TRBV28
CDR3aa: CASSWGGSYEQYF

j_gene: TRBJ2-7
v_gene: TRBV15
CDR3aa: CATSRGDRGYEQYF

j_gene: TRBJ1-2
v_gene: TRBV27
CDR3aa: CASSSRTYYGYTF

j_gene: TRBJ2-7
v_gene: TRBV6-5
CDR3aa: CASSLRSGRSYEQYF

j_gene: TRBJ2-3
v_gene: TRBV10-3
CDR3aa: CAIGRLAGGFDTQYF

j_gene: TRBJ1-5
v_gene: TRBV19
CDR3aa: CASSTRGWANQPQHF

j_gene: TRBJ1-6
v_gene: TRBV19
CDR3aa: CASSIAQDREPYNSPLHF

j_gene: TRBJ2-7
v_gene: TRBV5-4
CDR3aa: CASSSRDRGYEQYF

j_gene: TRBJ1-5
v_gene: TRBV19
CDR3aa: CASSVTEYSNQPQHF

j_gene: TRBJ1-5
v_gene: TRBV19
CDR3aa: CASSIPQGRQGTNQPQHF

j_gene: TRBJ1-2
v_gene: TRBV7-9
CDR3aa: CASSSDFWPGYTF

j_gene: TRBJ1-1
v_gene: TRBV7-9
CDR3aa: CASSSQGLNTEAFF

j_gene: TRBJ1-5
v_gene: TRBV11-2
CDR3aa: CASSLVNSNQPQHF

j_gene: TRBJ2-5
v_gene: TRBV6-6
CDR3aa: CASSSTGGDEETQYF

j_gene: TRBJ2-3
v_gene: TRBV30
CDR3aa: CAWGRQGVYADTQYF

j_gene: TRBJ2-3
v_gene: TRBV9
CDR3aa: CASSVGGADTQYF

j_gene: TRBJ1-2
v_gene: TRBV30
CDR3aa: CAWVPGGMGLAYGYTF

j_gene: TRBJ2-5
v_gene: TRBV4-1
CDR3aa: CASSPVAVPQETQYF

j_gene: TRBJ2-3
v_gene: TRBV2
CDR3aa: CASGDTQYF

j_gene: TRBJ2-1
v_gene: TRBV7-3
CDR3aa: CASSLSGTSYAEQFF

j_gene: TRBJ2-7
v_gene: TRBV18
CDR3aa: CASSPRDRGYEQYF

j_gene: TRBJ1-5
v_gene: TRBV6-6
CDR3aa: CASTTAGGSQPQHF

j_gene: TRBJ2-7
v_gene: TRBV27
CDR3aa: CASSPQTDSYEQYF

j_gene: TRBJ2-7
v_gene: TRBV14
CDR3aa: CASSQRGGIHEQYF

j_gene: TRBJ1-2
v_gene: TRBV30
CDR3aa: CAWSGGVFYGYTF

j_gene: TRBJ1-2
v_gene: TRBV2
CDR3aa: CARGGQELYAGYTF

j_gene: TRBJ2-7
v_gene: TRBV28
CDR3aa: CASSLRQTYEQYF

j_gene: TRBJ2-2
v_gene: TRBV27
CDR3aa: CASSFLRATGELFF

j_gene: TRBJ2-4
v_gene: TRBV5-4
CDR3aa: CASSPTGLTKNIQYF

j_gene: TRBJ2-1
v_gene: TRBV2
CDR3aa: CASSDYWQGSFNEQFF

j_gene: TRBJ2-1
v_gene: TRBV2
CDR3aa: CASRPGLAGVEQFF